The 8 T cell receptor beta chains below come from one sample, sequenced in a study of naive and memory T cell subsets (dated by TCRdb to 2016 to 2017). Using 3' ligation of a UMI-containing oligonucleotide to TCR cDNA, the study laid out a robust and sensitive protocol to amplify, sequence and analyze TCRs. The protocol used for the library was 5' RACE. The listed sequencing device is Illumina MiSeq. The ligated cDNA was amplified by four rounds of PCR, in which nested alpha and beta constant region primers were used together with the SP2 primer. The public reads were run again by TCRdb, first through fastp at Q25 and then through MiXCR, and only productive beta chains were kept. Each CDR3 protein gets just one entry, which takes the most common genes and DNA from the rows behind it. The sample data list about 62,000 distinct CDR3 sequences, and more than 6% of these were observed just once. Of the sample, 19% is held by the ten largest clones.

The receptor set was obtained from a female donor in good health.

The chain employs TRBV5-4 and TRBJ2-7, with D possibly being TRBD1 (5 bases). V dropped 4 bases and J dropped 3 bases, with 14 bases sitting between them. There are 14 residues in the CDR3. Germline V gene lookup returns CDR1 SGHNT and CDR2 YYREEE (reference sequence). The DNA for the CDR3 is TGTGCCAGCAGCCGGCGACAGACCGACTACGAGCAGTACTTC. It yields the protein CASSRRQTDYEQYF.

J is TRBJ2-7 and V is TRBV19; 7 bases map to TRBD1. Germline loops: CDR1 LNHDA, CDR2 SQIVND (reference sequence). J was trimmed by 6 bases and V by 9 bases; bases with no gene match: 17. The CDR3 has 15 amino acids. The CDR3 coding sequence is TGTGCCAGCCGTGCAACAGGGGCCATCCCCCGCGAGCAGTACTTC. As protein: CASRATGAIPREQYF. Combining the CDR3 with reference TRBV19 and TRBJ2-7 gives the whole variable domain DGGITQSPKYLFRKEGQNVTLSCEQNLNHDAMYWYRQDPGQGLRLIYYSQIVNDFQKGDIAEGYSVSREKKESFPLTVTSAQKNPTAFYLCASRATGAIPREQYFGPGTRLTVT.

Many counts were recorded for this clonotype. This chain links TRBV20-1 with TRBJ2-1, with 10 bases lining up with TRBD2. The germline CDR1 and CDR2 sequences are DFQATT and SNEGSKA (reference sequence). The V gene end was trimmed by 0 bases and the J gene end by 10 bases; junction bases not matched to a gene: 6. This CDR3 is 14 amino acids long. This CDR3 is CSARDRLAGVEQFF. CDR3 DNA sequence: TGCAGTGCTAGAGATCGGCTAGCGGGAGTCGAGCAGTTCTTC.

A few counts support this clonotype. The chain joins TRBV28 to TRBJ1-2, with no clear D. Trimming left V 5 bases short and J 4 bases short, with 8 bases between. The CDR3 runs to 12 residues. Germline lookup yields CDR1 MDHEN and CDR2 SYDVKM. This CDR3 is CASSIRSYGYTF. The CDR3 coding sequence is TGTGCCAGCAGTATTAGGAGCTATGGCTACACCTTC.

V usage is TRBV28 and J usage is TRBJ2-5; 9 bases line up with TRBD2. Germline V gene sequence: CDR1 MDHEN, CDR2 SYDVKM. The CDR3 totals 18 residues. Trimming at V came to 6 bases and at J to 0 bases, leaving 14 bases not matched to a gene. CDR3 in amino acids: CASSNSWGRGGYQETQYF. The CDR3 bases are TGTGCCAGCAGCAACTCATGGGGGCGGGGGGGCTACCAAGAGACCCAGTACTTC. Complete variable domain (other parts from reference TRBV28 and TRBJ2-5): DVKVTQSSRYLVKRTGEKVFLECVQDMDHENMFWYRQDPGLGLRLIYFSYDVKMKEKGDIPEGYSVSREKKERFSLILESASTNQTSMYLCASSNSWGRGGYQETQYFGPGTRLLVL.

This clonotype was counted many times. The rearrangement uses TRBV18 and TRBJ2-7; TRBD1 matches 9 bases. This CDR3 is built from 15 residues. J was trimmed by 5 bases and V by 5 bases; bases with no gene match: 10. Germline CDR1 and CDR2: KGHSH and LQKENI. The CDR3 sequence: CASSTIHRGRDEQYF. The CDR3, as DNA: TGTGCCAGCTCAACAATACACAGGGGGCGGGACGAGCAGTACTTC.

The chain combines TRBV11-2 with TRBJ2-2; 7 nucleotides match TRBD2. V shed 4 bases and J 0 bases; nucleotides not matched to a gene: 11. Germline V gives CDR1 SGHAT, CDR2 FQNNGV. The CDR3 contains 18 residues. CDR3 residues: CASSSPVGEGSNTGELFF. The CDR3 DNA follows: TGTGCCAGCAGCTCGCCGGTCGGGGAGGGATCGAACACCGGGGAGCTGTTTTTT.

The sample holds many counts of this clonotype. This rearrangement joins TRBV20-1 to TRBJ1-5; 7 bases are a match to TRBD1. Germline lookup yields CDR1 DFQATT and CDR2 SNEGSKA (reference sequence). This CDR3 is built from 15 residues. V shed 6 bases and J 0 bases; nucleotides not matched to a gene: 8. Here the CDR3 DNA reads TGCAGTGCAACCTTAGGGACAGTTAGCAATCAGCCCCAGCATTTT. Amino acid sequence: CSATLGTVSNQPQHF.